This paragraph reports one T cell receptor beta chain. The sample comes from a study of blood T cell repertoires in COVID-19. Study-wide context: COVID-19 samples, acute and convalescent, were from the United States, Italy and Spain.

In the original processing: Reference gene primer amplification gave estimated nucleated cell counts. TCRdb's copy holds only in-frame clones and misses some; the assay was immunoSEQ multiplex PCR. That table gives V, J and clone size, and the DNA gave D and trimming. Of about 240,000 clones detected, about 81% appear once; the ten largest clones hold approximately 13%. The receptor comes from an older woman with active or convalescent COVID-19. Sequenced sample: peripheral blood.

This CDR3 is CASSTGTGWSQYF. The CDR3 DNA reads as TGTGCCAGCAGTACCGGGACAGGTTGGTCCCAGTACTTC. The genes are TRBV6-2 or TRBV6-3 and TRBJ2-5; 8 nucleotides align to TRBD1. Losses at the gene ends were 5 bases for V and 9 bases for J; bases not matched to a gene: 8. Germline-derived CDR1 and CDR2 are MNHEY and SVGEGT. The CDR3 sequence is 13 residues long.